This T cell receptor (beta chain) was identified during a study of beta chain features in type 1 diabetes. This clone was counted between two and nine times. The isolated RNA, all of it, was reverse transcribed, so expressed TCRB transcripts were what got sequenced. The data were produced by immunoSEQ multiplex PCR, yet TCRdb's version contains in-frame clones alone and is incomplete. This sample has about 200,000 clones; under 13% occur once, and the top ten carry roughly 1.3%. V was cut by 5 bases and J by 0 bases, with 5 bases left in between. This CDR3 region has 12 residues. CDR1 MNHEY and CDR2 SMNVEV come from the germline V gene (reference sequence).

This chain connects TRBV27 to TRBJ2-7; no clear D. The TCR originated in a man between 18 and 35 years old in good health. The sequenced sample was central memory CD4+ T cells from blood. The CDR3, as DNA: TGTGCCAGCAGTCTTAGCTCCTACGAGCAGTACTTC. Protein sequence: CASSLSSYEQYF.